This TCR beta chain appears in the sequencing data of a study of T cell clones after liver transplantation. About the research overall: Immunosuppression withdrawal was tried within 2 years after liver transplantation in this trial.

Per germline, CDR1 MNHEY and CDR2 SMNVEV (reference sequence). The CDR3 length is 14 residues. J was trimmed by 1 base and V by 6 bases; bases with no gene match: 3. Measured with immunoSEQ multiplex PCR; TCRdb has only the in-frame clones, and not every one. The sample includes about 80,000 clones, roughly 80% seen only once; the top ten take 0.45% to 0.6%. V and J are TRBV27 and TRBJ1-1; 9 bases match TRBD1. The sequence came from a human patient who received a liver transplant. Some T cells may have originated in the graft donor. This specimen was CD4+ T cells from blood, taken approximately 3.5 years after liver transplant. In DNA form, the CDR3 reads TGTGCCAGCAGACGGACAGGGGAGAACACTGAAGCTTTCTTT. The encoded protein is CASRRTGENTEAFF.